The rows below give T cell receptor beta chains drawn from one sample of a study of OX40 agonist ivuxolimab in advanced cancers. Profiling relied on immunoSEQ multiplex PCR, and the TCRdb table lists in-frame clones only, not all of them. The table has 44,000 or so clones, 75% to 85% seen once. Sequencing was performed on CD4+ or CD8+ T cells sorted from blood, taken in a trial of the OX40 agonist ivuxolimab. The source is an adult with an advanced solid tumor such as melanoma, head and neck, liver or kidney cancer. CDR3s include the opening cysteine and the closing phenylalanine or tryptophan. D genes are given only for firm matches. Expanded clones get a size class; other rows say once, few or many, or leave the size out.

J | V | D | size | length | CDR3 | DNA
TRBJ1-1 | TRBV5-4 | . | . | 14 | CASSLAGADTEAFF | TGTGCCAGCAGCTTGGCGGGGGCGGACACTGAAGCTTTCTTT
TRBJ1-6 | TRBV6-4 | . | . | 14 | CASSAAGANSPLHF | TGTGCCAGCAGTGCGGCAGGGGCAAATTCACCCCTCCACTTT
TRBJ2-2 | TRBV19 | TRBD2 | . | 17 | CASTPVASGRNTGELFF | TGTGCCAGTACCCCCGTCGCGAGCGGGAGAAACACCGGGGAGCTGTTTTTT
TRBJ1-2 | TRBV5-4 | . | . | 14 | CASTPNDRLGGYTF | TGTGCCAGCACCCCCAATGACAGGTTAGGAGGCTACACCTTC
TRBJ1-2 | TRBV30 | . | . | 14 | CAWTHQRQDYGYTF | TGTGCCTGGACCCATCAACGACAAGACTATGGCTACACCTTC
TRBJ1-2 | TRBV18 | TRBD1 | few | 13 | CASSPAEDRVETF | TGTGCCAGCTCACCTGCTGAGGACAGGGTGGAAACCTTC
TRBJ1-5 | TRBV6-5 | . | . | 15 | CASSYSTRSNQPQHF | TGTGCCAGCAGTTACTCGACCAGGAGCAATCAGCCCCAGCATTTT
TRBJ1-1 | TRBV5-4 | . | . | 12 | CASSRTNTEAFF | TGTGCCAGCAGCCGTACGAACACTGAAGCTTTCTTT
TRBJ2-7 | TRBV7-2 | . | few | 14 | CASSQGSNKYEQYF | TGTGCCAGCAGCCAGGGGTCCAATAAGTACGAGCAGTACTTC
TRBJ2-5 | TRBV7-2 | TRBD1 | . | 14 | CASSLETGGETQYF | TGTGCCAGCAGCTTAGAAACAGGGGGGGAGACCCAGTACTTC
TRBJ1-5 | TRBV6-1 | . | few | 13 | CATHQGPNQPQHF | TGTGCCACTCACCAGGGCCCTAATCAGCCCCAGCATTTT
TRBJ1-2 | TRBV10-2 | TRBD1 | . | 13 | CASSRDSNYGYTF | TGCGCCAGCAGCCGGGACAGTAACTATGGCTACACCTTC
TRBJ1-6 | TRBV5-1 | TRBD1 | . | 16 | CASSFLRQGYNSPLHF | TGCGCCAGCAGCTTTCTCCGACAGGGCTATAATTCACCCCTCCACTTT
TRBJ2-6 | TRBV10-3 | . | . | 17 | CAINEHGDLSGANVLTF | TGTGCCATCAACGAGCACGGGGATTTATCTGGGGCCAACGTCCTGACTTTC
TRBJ1-4 | TRBV2 | . | few | 13 | CASRDSPNEKLFF | TGTGCCAGCAGGGACAGTCCTAATGAAAAACTGTTTTTT
TRBJ2-3 | TRBV10-3 | . | . | 16 | CAISESAPGAGDTQYF | TGTGCCATCAGTGAGTCTGCGCCAGGTGCAGGAGATACGCAGTATTTT
TRBJ2-1 | TRBV7-2 | . | . | 16 | CASSLTPPPGMNRGFF | TGTGCCAGCAGCTTAACCCCGCCCCCTGGAATGAATCGGGGGTTCTTC
TRBJ1-1 | TRBV4-1 | TRBD1 | . | 15 | CASSQEGTGVTEAFF | TGCGCCAGCAGCCAAGAGGGGACAGGGGTCACTGAAGCTTTCTTT
TRBJ1-1 | TRBV7-2 | TRBD1 | . | 14 | CASSPDRVRTEAFF | TGTGCCAGCAGCCCGGACAGGGTGAGAACTGAAGCTTTCTTT
TRBJ1-6 | TRBV4-2 | TRBD1 | . | 16 | CASSQDRGQVNSPLHF | TGTGCCAGCAGCCAAGATAGGGGACAGGTTAATTCACCCCTCCACTTT
TRBJ1-1 | TRBV7-2 | TRBD1 | . | 14 | CASSSQGAVTEAFF | TGTGCCAGCAGCTCACAGGGGGCCGTAACTGAAGCTTTCTTT
TRBJ2-7 | TRBV7-8 | . | . | 14 | CASSLGKGGYEQYF | TGTGCCAGCAGCCTAGGGAAGGGGGGATACGAGCAGTACTTC
TRBJ2-5 | TRBV6-5 | . | . | 14 | CASGRAGGRETQYF | TGTGCCAGCGGCCGGGCAGGGGGGAGGGAGACCCAGTACTTC
TRBJ2-7 | TRBV12-5 | TRBD2 | . | 14 | CASGFSGKSYEQYF | TGTGCTAGTGGTTTTAGCGGGAAATCCTACGAGCAGTACTTC
TRBJ1-5 | TRBV10-2 | . | . | 14 | CASSEAGGNQPQHF | TGCGCCAGCAGTGAGGCAGGGGGCAATCAGCCCCAGCATTTT
TRBJ1-3 | TRBV18 | . | few | 15 | CASSPSEYSGNTIYF | TGTGCCAGCTCACCGAGCGAGTACTCTGGAAACACCATATATTTT
TRBJ2-3 | TRBV27 | TRBD2 | . | 17 | CASSIRTSGGHTDTQYF | TGTGCCAGCAGTATCCGGACTAGCGGGGGGCACACAGATACGCAGTATTTT
TRBJ2-3 | TRBV7-6 | . | . | 14 | CASSLGGITDTQYF | TGTGCCAGCAGCTTAGGGGGGATCACAGATACGCAGTATTTT
TRBJ2-1 | TRBV11-3 | . | . | 13 | CASSLTTYNEQFF | TGTGCCAGCAGCTTGACCACTTACAATGAGCAGTTCTTC
TRBJ2-5 | TRBV5-1 | . | . | 12 | CASRGRQETQYF | TGCGCCAGCAGGGGGCGGCAAGAGACCCAGTACTTC